This T cell receptor beta chain was documented in a study of T cell responses to AZD1222 COVID-19 vaccine. Study overall: Second-dose timings of about 4 or about 12 weeks were pooled. Study conclusions and caveats: White British donors predominated, females outnumbered males, and clonal diversity was possibly underestimated. The study sampled repertoires only after the peak T cell response. Baseline serostatus was positive in only a handful of AZD1222 recipients.

Clones were sequenced by immunoSEQ multiplex PCR, and TCRdb holds only the in-frame ones, with some missing. The data contain 150,000 to 200,000 clones, more than 80% of them singletons. This clone was observed a single time. The antigen is undetermined. Germline V lookup: CDR1 SGHVS, CDR2 FNYEAQ. The CDR3 totals 20 residues. Germline trimming cut 8 bases from V and 7 bases from J; bases unmatched to any gene: 23. The chain couples TRBV7-6 to TRBJ1-4; 12 bases fit TRBD1. This sequence was found in an adult in good health. Here the sequenced sample was peripheral blood, taken on day 0 of AZD1222 vaccination. CDR3 DNA: TGTGCCAGCGGCAATGTAGAGGGGATCGGGACAGGGGGCTTTTTTGAAAAACTGTTTTTT. Protein sequence: CASGNVEGIGTGGFFEKLFF.